This entry describes one T cell receptor beta chain. Its antigen is as yet unknown. This sample is part of a study of T cell responses to AZD1222 COVID-19 vaccine. Regarding the study as a whole: The study found Spike-specific TCR breadth and depth rose after two AZD1222 doses.

TCRdb's table, derived via immunoSEQ multiplex PCR, lists solely in-frame clones and lacks some. In the table there are about 160,000 clones, about nine tenths of which are singletons. Sequenced material: peripheral blood, taken on day 0 of AZD1222 vaccination. This receptor was obtained from an adult in good health.

In DNA, the CDR3 is TGTGCCAGCAGCGCCCCCGGGAGCGGGGAGACCCAGTACTTC. Residues: CASSAPGSGETQYF. The rearrangement links TRBV11-2 to TRBJ2-5, with D maybe TRBD2 (6 bases). V gave up 5 bases and J gave up 5 bases, with 15 bases separating them. The CDR3 extends over 14 amino acids. Germline CDR1 SGHAT, CDR2 FQNNGV.